This TCR beta chain is from a study of T cells in Graves' hyperthyroidism and ophthalmopathy. Regions amplified from RNA transcripts were the TCR beta CDR3 regions. TCR CDR3 underwent first-round RT-PCR with the HTBI primer set. MiXCR was run by TCRdb on the multiplex PCR reads, yielding one entry per CDR3 protein. The sample holds some 500,000 distinct CDR3 sequences, less than 25% seen once. At least ten counts were recorded for this clonotype. Germline values: CDR1 SGHTA, CDR2 FQGTGA. The CDR3 consists of 15 residues. Trimming at V came to 3 bases and at J to 4 bases, leaving 9 bases not matched to a gene.

What was sequenced was blood. The sequence was collected from a woman in her thirties with Graves' ophthalmopathy. This rearrangement joins TRBV7-3 to TRBJ2-7, with 7 bases identical to TRBD2. The CDR3 DNA sequence: TGTGCCAGCAGCTTCGGGGCTAGCGGTTATTACGAGCAGTACTTC. The encoded protein is CASSFGASGYYEQYF.